This entry lists 27 T cell receptor beta chains sequenced from one sample in a study of shared clonotypes between healthy human individuals. Using immunoSEQ multiplex PCR, the repertoire was profiled, and TCRdb retains in-frame clones only, with some absent. The data contain around 500,000 clones, 65% to 85% of them seen just once; the ten biggest clones take up over 9.5%. Sequenced input: PBMCs. All receptors derive from a woman between 40 and 55 years old in good health. Some clones in this sample may be carry-over from other donors' samples.

The J gene is TRBJ1-5, the V gene TRBV5-6; tentative D call: TRBD1 (5 bases). The CDR3 totals 14 residues. In germline, CDR1 is SGHDT, CDR2 YYEEEE. Trimming cost V 4 bases and J 6 bases, with 14 bases left between them. CDR3 in amino acids: CASSPGGEAQPQHF. The DNA of the CDR3 is TGTGCCAGCAGCCCGGGGGGGGAGGCTCAGCCCCAGCATTTT. Full variable domain (missing parts from reference TRBV5-6 and TRBJ1-5): DAGVTQSPTHLIKTRGQQVTLRCSPKSGHDTVSWYQQALGQGPQFIFQYYEEEERQRGNFPDRFSGHQFPNYSSELNVNALLLGDSALYLCASSPGGEAQPQHFGDGTRLSIL.

The V call is TRBV18, the J call TRBJ1-5; D is possibly TRBD1 (5 bases). Germline CDR1 reads KGHSH; CDR2 reads LQKENI. The CDR3 loop spans 15 amino acids. Trimming shortened V by 3 bases and J by 0 bases, and 9 bases separated the two germline ends. CDR3 in DNA: TGTGCCAGCTCACCCGACAGTTATAGCAATCAGCCCCAGCATTTT. Translated: CASSPDSYSNQPQHF.

This clone appeared many times. This chain connects TRBV28 to TRBJ2-7; TRBD2 agrees at 7 bases. The CDR3 spans 16 residues. V was pared by 3 bases and J by 7 bases, with 15 bases of the junction left unmatched. Germline V CDR1 and CDR2: MDHEN, SYDVKM. The CDR3 nucleotides read TGTGCCAGCAGTTTCTCCCCGGGCGGGAGTGTTTGGGAGCAGTACTTC. Translation gives CASSFSPGGSVWEQYF.

This clone was detected only a few times. This chain joins TRBV27 and TRBJ1-2, with TRBD1 matching 7 bases. Germline CDR1 and CDR2: MNHEY and SMNVEV (reference sequence). The CDR3 is 15 amino acids. V shed 5 bases and J 4 bases; nucleotides not matched to a gene: 10. CDR3 bases: TGTGCCAGCAGTCCGAGCGGGACAGCTGTCTATGGCTACACCTTC. Protein product: CASSPSGTAVYGYTF.

This rearrangement joins TRBV6-4 to TRBJ1-3; D not resolved. The germline V and J ends were trimmed by 6 bases and 0 bases, with 12 bases remaining between them. Germline values: CDR1 MRHNA, CDR2 SNTAGT. This CDR3 has 15 amino acids. The CDR3 DNA follows: TGTGCCAGCAGACCACAACCCGACTCTGGAAACACCATATATTTT. Translated, it gives CASRPQPDSGNTIYF.

CDR3 loop: CASSLTGQGNYGYTF. CDR3 DNA sequence: TGTGCCAGCAGCTTAACGGGACAGGGGAACTATGGCTACACCTTC. The chain combines TRBV7-3 with TRBJ1-2; 10 bases are shared with TRBD1. V lost 0 bases and J lost 2; bases outside the gene matches: 0. Germline CDR1 and CDR2: SGHTA and FQGTGA. CDR3 length equals 15 residues.

The chain joins TRBV5-1 to TRBJ2-2; 9 bases align to TRBD2. Germline-derived CDR1 and CDR2 are SGHRS and YFSETQ. V shed 7 bases and J 5 bases; nucleotides not matched to a gene: 21. This CDR3 comprises 19 residues. The CDR3 DNA is TGCGCCAGCGCCCCCCGCGGACTAGCGCTCGGAGAGATAACCGGGGAGCTGTTTTTT. It specifies CASAPRGLALGEITGELFF. The full variable domain, with the rest looked up from reference TRBV5-1 and TRBJ2-2, is KAGVTQTPRYLIKTRGQQVTLSCSPISGHRSVSWYQQTPGQGLQFLFEYFSETQRNKGNFPGRFSGRQFSNSRSEMNVSTLELGDSALYLCASAPRGLALGEITGELFFGEGSRLTVL.

The CDR3 reads CASSVGTGGAETQYF. CDR3 nucleotide sequence: TGTGCCAGCAGCGTCGGGACAGGGGGCGCGGAGACCCAGTACTTC. The chain is built from TRBV9 and TRBJ2-5, with TRBD1 identical over 12 bases. J was trimmed by 5 bases and V by 2 bases; bases with no gene match: 4. The CDR3 has 15 amino acids. Germline CDR1 reads SGDLS; CDR2 reads YYNGEE.

The chain is built from TRBV9 and TRBJ2-1; TRBD2 agrees at 10 bases. CDR1 is SGDLS and CDR2 is YYNGEE in the germline V gene. V lost 0 bases and J lost 7; bases outside the gene matches: 7. CDR3 length: 16 residues. CDR3 in DNA: TGTGCCAGCAGCGTAGGAGCGGGAGGGGTTTTAAATGAGCAGTTCTTC. Its translation: CASSVGAGGVLNEQFF.

Notes on this clone: Given a far larger clone just one base away, this is likely a sequencing read error. V and J are TRBV7-3 and TRBJ2-1; D gene unclear. Per germline, CDR1 SGHTA and CDR2 FQGTGA. V lost 2 bases, J lost 5 bases, and 7 bases lay in between. This CDR3 is 13 amino acids long. CDR3 sequence: CASSLGVDNEQFF. The CDR3 bases are TGTGCCAGCAGCTTAGGGGTGGACAATGAGCAGTTCTTC.

The rearrangement links TRBV9 to TRBJ2-7, with D uncertain. The CDR3 contains 13 residues. Germline values: CDR1 SGDLS, CDR2 YYNGEE. V was cut by 0 bases and J by 6 bases, with 10 bases left in between. The CDR3 is CASSVGVASEQYF. CDR3 DNA: TGTGCCAGCAGCGTAGGAGTCGCGTCCGAGCAGTACTTC.

As regards this clone: One base separates it from a far larger clone, so it is likely a read error. Other DNA variants within this sample encode the same CDR3. The rearrangement links TRBV7-2 to TRBJ1-5; TRBD1 matches 8 bases. Looked up from germline, CDR1 is SGHTA and CDR2 is FQGNSA. The CDR3 consists of 15 residues. The CDR3 coding sequence is TGCGCCAGCAGCCCAGGACAGGGAACGAATCAGCCCCAGCATTTT. Translation gives CASSPGQGTNQPQHF.

The chain combines TRBV27 with TRBJ2-7; 7 positions match TRBD2. J lost 2 bases, V lost 8 bases, and 9 bases had no gene match. CDR3 length: 14 amino acids. Germline values: CDR1 MNHEY, CDR2 SMNVEV (reference sequence). The CDR3 is CASSRRETAYEQYF. CDR3 coding DNA: TGTGCCAGCTCCCGGCGGGAGACGGCCTACGAGCAGTACTTC.

This chain connects TRBV4-2 to TRBJ2-3; 7 positions match TRBD2. The CDR3 has 17 amino acids. Germline loops: CDR1 LGHNA, CDR2 YNFKEQ. The V segment lost 0 bases and the J segment 1 base; nucleotides outside the gene matches: 7. In DNA, the CDR3 is TGTGCCAGCAGCCAAGATCTGGGCGGGAGACGCACAGATACGCAGTATTTT. Encoded protein: CASSQDLGGRRTDTQYF.

V gene TRBV2 combines with J gene TRBJ2-7; 9 positions match TRBD1. Trimming removed 7 bases from V and 3 bases from J; junction bases left unmatched: 1. In germline, CDR1 is SNHLY, CDR2 FYNNEI. The CDR3 length is 12 residues. The CDR3 is CASKDRGYEQYF. DNA for the CDR3: TGTGCCAGCAAGGACAGGGGCTACGAGCAGTACTTC. The variable domain in full, completed from reference TRBV2 and TRBJ2-7, reads EPEVTQTPSHQVTQMGQEVILRCVPISNHLYFYWYRQILGQKVEFLVSFYNNEISEKSEIFDDQFSVERPDGSNFTLKIRSTKLEDSAMYFCASKDRGYEQYFGPGTRLTVT.

This rearrangement joins TRBV4-3 to TRBJ2-2, with 8 positions matching TRBD2. The CDR3 is made up of 17 amino acids. With 1 base clipped from V and 0 bases from J, the junction kept 4 bases outside the gene matches. The germline V gene has CDR1 LGHNA and CDR2 YSLEER. The CDR3 here is CASSQASGPTNTGELFF. CDR3 DNA: TGCGCCAGCAGCCAAGCTAGCGGGCCGACGAACACCGGGGAGCTGTTTTTT.

This sequence joins TRBV30 and TRBJ1-3; D gene unclear. The germline V gene has CDR1 GTSNPN and CDR2 SVGIG (reference sequence). Trimming cost V 5 bases and J 0 bases, with 14 bases left between them. The CDR3 is made up of 15 amino acids. CDR3 in amino acids: CAWGYLAGSGNTIYF. The CDR3 DNA is TGTGCCTGGGGATATCTAGCCGGCTCTGGAAACACCATATATTTT.

The chain recombines TRBV2 with TRBJ2-3; TRBD2 matches at 7 bases. Trimming removed 8 bases from V and 2 bases from J; junction bases left unmatched: 7. The length of the CDR3 is 14 residues. Germline CDR1 and CDR2: SNHLY and FYNNEI. The CDR3 loop is CASGEGRATDTQYF. CDR3 coding DNA: TGTGCCAGCGGCGAAGGGAGGGCCACAGATACGCAGTATTTT.

In the case of this clone: This likely traces to a read error, being one base from a far larger clone. Other DNA sequences in the same sample also yield this CDR3. The chain recombines TRBV5-1 with TRBJ1-2; weak D call: TRBD1 (6 bases). Trimming removed 4 bases at V and 5 bases at J, with 18 bases between. The CDR3 is 15 residues long. The germline CDR1 and CDR2 sequences are SGHRS and YFSETQ. CDR3 region: CASSPGQANSYGYTF. For the CDR3, the DNA is TGCGCCAGCAGCCCGGGACAAGCAAACTCGTATGGCTACACCTTC.

The chain joins TRBV9 to TRBJ2-7; 7 bases are a match to TRBD1. The CDR3 contains 16 residues. CDR1 is SGDLS and CDR2 is YYNGEE in the germline V gene. The V gene end was trimmed by 5 bases and the J gene end by 0 bases; junction bases not matched to a gene: 11. The CDR3 is CASSDTGAASSYEQYF. Here the CDR3 DNA reads TGTGCCAGCAGTGATACAGGGGCCGCGAGCTCCTACGAGCAGTACTTC.

This chain joins TRBV27 and TRBJ2-7, with 10 bases identical to TRBD1. Germline CDR1 MNHEY, CDR2 SMNVEV (reference sequence). The CDR3 runs 15 residues. The J segment lost 7 bases and the V segment lost 8 bases, leaving 14 bases of the junction unmatched. DNA of the CDR3: TGTGCCAGCCGCGACCCGGGACAGGGGAAGGTAGAGCAGTACTTC. Protein product: CASRDPGQGKVEQYF.

This clone was seen once. The chain carries TRBV28 and TRBJ2-5; 15 bases match TRBD2. The CDR3 has 16 amino acids. Unmatched junction bases numbered 3, after V lost 6 bases and J lost 1 base. Germline CDR1 is MDHEN and CDR2 is SYDVKM. In DNA form, the CDR3 reads TGTGCCAGCAGCTCGGGACTAGCGGGAGGCCAAGAGACCCAGTACTTC. Translated, it gives CASSSGLAGGQETQYF. Full variable domain (remainder filled in from reference TRBV28 and TRBJ2-5): DVKVTQSSRYLVKRTGEKVFLECVQDMDHENMFWYRQDPGLGLRLIYFSYDVKMKEKGDIPEGYSVSREKKERFSLILESASTNQTSMYLCASSSGLAGGQETQYFGPGTRLLVL.

This chain connects TRBV11-3 to TRBJ1-1; no reliable D call. The CDR3 length is 14 residues. V gave up 3 bases and J gave up 4 bases, with 12 bases separating them. From germline, CDR1 is SGHNT and CDR2 YENEEA. CDR3 bases: TGTGCCAGCAGCTTCTCCGGGGAGAGCACTGAAGCTTTCTTT. It is translated as CASSFSGESTEAFF.

In the case of this clone: Relative to the germline gene, one junction end is altered; a read error may explain this. The genes are TRBV6-4 and TRBJ2-7, with D unresolved. Germline assignment: CDR1 MRHNA and CDR2 SNTAGT. This CDR3 region has 15 residues. In DNA form, the CDR3 reads TGTGCCAGCAGTTACTCGATAGGTTGGTCGGACGAGCAGTACTTC. Translation: CASSYSIGWSDEQYF.

The table lists this clone with a count of one. A far larger clone differs by one base, so this is likely a read error. Lacking the conserved final phenylalanine or tryptophan, this CDR3 likely reflects a read error. The chain carries TRBV30 and TRBJ1-1, with D possibly matching TRBD1 (6 bases). The V end lost 5 bases, the J end lost 5 bases, and 15 bases lay between the germline ends. CDR3 size: 13 residues. CDR1 GTSNPN and CDR2 SVGIG come from the germline V gene (reference sequence). The CDR3 loop reads CAWSRTAGTEAFL. CDR3 bases: TGTGCCTGGTCCCGGACAGCTGGGACTGAAGCTTTCCTT.

The chain combines TRBV9 with TRBJ2-1; TRBD2 matches at 8 bases. J gave up 8 bases and V 0 bases, and 16 bases lay outside the gene matches. The CDR3 is made up of 18 amino acids. Looked up from germline, CDR1 is SGDLS and CDR2 is YYNGEE. The CDR3 loop is CASSVGGGGTKGQDEQFF. The CDR3 DNA is TGTGCCAGCAGCGTAGGCGGCGGGGGGACCAAAGGTCAGGATGAGCAGTTCTTC.

A word on this clone: A far larger clone is one base from this, pointing to a likely read error. V is TRBV2 and J is TRBJ2-7; TRBD1 aligns across 8 bases. The CDR3 is made up of 14 amino acids. V lost 2 bases to trimming and J lost 5 bases; unmatched junction nucleotides: 5. Germline V gene sequence: CDR1 SNHLY, CDR2 FYNNEI. The DNA for the CDR3 is TGTGCCAGCAGTGAAACCCGACAGGGGCACGAGCAGTACTTC. Translated: CASSETRQGHEQYF.